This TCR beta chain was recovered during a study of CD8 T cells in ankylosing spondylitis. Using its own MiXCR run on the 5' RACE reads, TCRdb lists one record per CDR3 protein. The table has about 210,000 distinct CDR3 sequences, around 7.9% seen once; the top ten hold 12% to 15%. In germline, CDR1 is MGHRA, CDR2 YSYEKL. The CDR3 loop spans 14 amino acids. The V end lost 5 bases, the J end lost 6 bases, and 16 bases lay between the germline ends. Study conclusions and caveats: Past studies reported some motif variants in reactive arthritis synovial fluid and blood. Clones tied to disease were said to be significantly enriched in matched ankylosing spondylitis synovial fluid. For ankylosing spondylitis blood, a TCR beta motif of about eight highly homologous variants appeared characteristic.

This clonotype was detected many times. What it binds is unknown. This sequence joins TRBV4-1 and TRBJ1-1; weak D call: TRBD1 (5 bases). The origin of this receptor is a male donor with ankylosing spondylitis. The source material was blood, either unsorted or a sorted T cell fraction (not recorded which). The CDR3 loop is CASSGRRGGPEAFF. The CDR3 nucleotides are TGCGCCAGCAGCGGGCGAAGGGGAGGCCCTGAAGCTTTCTTT.